This T cell receptor (beta chain) was obtained from a study of T cell responses to AZD1222 COVID-19 vaccine. V was pared by 3 bases and J by 4 bases, with 7 bases between. Germline V gene data show CDR1 as SNHLY and CDR2 as FYNNEI. The CDR3 has 13 amino acids. On this clone: Its matching antigen is unknown.

Study observations and caveats: In the spike-specific TCR repertoire, nearly half reportedly target unmutated variant regions. Donors were mostly white British, more females; clonal diversity possibly underestimated. Receipt of two AZD1222 doses was followed by a rise in Spike-specific TCR breadth and depth. CD4 TCRs linked to vaccination spanned spike, dominating at 160-218 and 743-854.

TCRdb's table, derived via immunoSEQ multiplex PCR, lists solely in-frame clones and lacks some. The sample includes 100,000 to 150,000 clones, about nine tenths of them seen just once. The gene calls are TRBV2 and TRBJ2-1, with a weak D call TRBD2 (5 bases). This sequence originates from an adult in good health. The sequenced sample was peripheral blood, obtained on day 0 of AZD1222 vaccination. CDR3 in DNA: TGTGCCAGCAGTGAGGACTCTTACAATGAGCAGTTCTTC. It is translated as CASSEDSYNEQFF. The variable domain in full, completed from reference TRBV2 and TRBJ2-1, reads EPEVTQTPSHQVTQMGQEVILRCVPISNHLYFYWYRQILGQKVEFLVSFYNNEISEKSEIFDDQFSVERPDGSNFTLKIRSTKLEDSAMYFCASSEDSYNEQFFGPGTRLTVL.